Below are 5 T cell receptor beta chains sequenced from a single sample in a study of cytomegalovirus exposure and HLA in healthy donors. Sequencing used immunoSEQ multiplex PCR; TCRdb keeps in-frame clones, though not all of them. The sample contains 43,000 or so clones, approximately 90% of which appear only once. Sequenced sample: PBMCs. The receptor source for this set is a man younger than 35 in good health and CMV-seronegative.

In DNA form, the CDR3 reads TGTGCCAGTAGTATAGATGGCCGGGGCAATGAGCAGTTCTTC. Protein sequence: CASSIDGRGNEQFF. The chain carries TRBV19 and TRBJ2-1; maybe TRBD2 (5 bases). With 0 bases removed from V and 6 bases from J, the gap between germline ends came to 9 bases. Germline-derived CDR1 and CDR2 are LNHDA and SQIVND (reference sequence). The CDR3 runs 14 residues.

The chain employs TRBV11-2 and TRBJ2-1; 11 bases match TRBD2. The ends lost 5 bases at V and 7 bases at J; junction bases unmatched: 16. Germline V gene sequence: CDR1 SGHAT, CDR2 FQNNGV. The CDR3 consists of 18 residues. For the CDR3, the DNA is TGTGCCAGCAGCCGACGGAGCATAGCGGGGGGGCCCTTGAATGAGCAGTTCTTC. This codes for CASSRRSIAGGPLNEQFF.

This chain joins TRBV5-4 and TRBJ2-7; D may be TRBD1 (5 bases). Germline lookup yields CDR1 SGHNT and CDR2 YYREEE (reference sequence). The CDR3 is 14 amino acids. Trimming cost V 0 bases and J 5 bases, with 12 bases left between them. The CDR3 loop is CASSLVRAENEQYF. DNA for the CDR3: TGTGCCAGCAGCTTGGTCAGGGCAGAAAACGAGCAGTACTTC.

This clone came up once. This chain connects TRBV18 to TRBJ1-1, with D tentatively TRBD1 (5 bases). Germline V gives CDR1 KGHSH, CDR2 LQKENI. There are 15 residues in the CDR3. Trimming pared 3 bases from V and 5 bases from J, leaving 16 bases between. The CDR3: CASSPYDSGRTEAFF. DNA for the CDR3: TGTGCCAGCTCACCGTACGACAGCGGGAGGACTGAAGCTTTCTTT.

The chain carries TRBV5-1 and TRBJ2-5, with D unclear. The CDR3 is made up of 12 amino acids. Germline CDR1 SGHRS, CDR2 YFSETQ. Trimming left V 4 bases short and J 5 bases short, with 9 bases between. CDR3: CASSTSRETQYF. Here the CDR3 DNA reads TGCGCCAGCAGCACCTCCCGGGAGACCCAGTACTTC.